This entry lists 7 T cell receptor beta chains sequenced from one sample in a study of blood T cell repertoires in COVID-19. Profiled with immunoSEQ multiplex PCR; TCRdb holds only in-frame clones, not every one. Of around 440,000 clones in the sample, approximately 88% were seen once. Sequencing was done on a sample of peripheral blood. These receptors were collected from a woman aged 50 to 60 with COVID-19, enrolled during active disease.

The chain has TRBV12-3 or TRBV12-4 and TRBJ2-1; D remains unclear. The V end lost 8 bases, the J end lost 12 bases, and 17 bases lay between the germline ends. The CDR3 contains 12 residues. The CDR3 protein is CASSSPAARQFF. CDR3 nucleotides: TGTGCCAGCTCCTCCCCGGCGGCTCGGCAGTTCTTC.

V usage is TRBV2 and J usage is TRBJ2-3, with 13 bases identical to TRBD2. V gave up 5 bases and J gave up 6 bases; unmatched junction bases: 8. CDR3 size: 16 residues. Germline V gene sequence: CDR1 SNHLY, CDR2 FYNNEI. The CDR3 DNA reads as TGTGCCAGCAGTCGGACTAGCGGGGGACCCACGGATACGCAGTATTTT. Its protein product is CASSRTSGGPTDTQYF.

The CDR3 loop reads CASQRQGDQPQHF. CDR3 DNA: TGTGCCAGCCAAAGACAGGGTGATCAGCCCCAGCATTTT. J is TRBJ1-5 and V is TRBV6-5; 7 nucleotides line up with TRBD1. J gave up 5 bases and V 8 bases, and 6 bases lay outside the gene matches. The CDR3 covers 13 residues. CDR1 MNHEY and CDR2 SVGAGI come from the germline V gene.

The chain links TRBV2 to TRBJ2-4, with a weak D call TRBD1 (5 bases). The CDR3 runs to 17 residues. The germline V gene encodes CDR1 SNHLY and CDR2 FYNNEI. The V end was cut by 3 bases, the J end by 2 bases, with 17 bases between. The CDR3 DNA follows: TGTGCCAGCAGTGATACAGGACACCTCCTAACCAAAAACATTCAGTACTTC. Residues: CASSDTGHLLTKNIQYF. The whole variable domain, filled in from reference TRBV2 and TRBJ2-4, reads EPEVTQTPSHQVTQMGQEVILRCVPISNHLYFYWYRQILGQKVEFLVSFYNNEISEKSEIFDDQFSVERPDGSNFTLKIRSTKLEDSAMYFCASSDTGHLLTKNIQYFGAGTRLSVL.

The J gene is TRBJ1-4, the V gene TRBV2, with 8 bases aligning to TRBD1. Unmatched junction bases numbered 13, after V lost 7 bases and J lost 9 bases. This CDR3 has 15 amino acids. The germline V gene encodes CDR1 SNHLY and CDR2 FYNNEI. In DNA, the CDR3 is TGTGCCAGCATATTGGACAGGGAGGGTTGGAAAAAACTGTTTTTT. Protein sequence: CASILDREGWKKLFF.

The chain has TRBV2 and TRBJ1-1; D is unclear. The length of the CDR3 is 12 residues. V lost 5 bases and J lost 4, with 8 bases in between. The V gene's germline CDR1 is SNHLY and CDR2 FYNNEI. Here the CDR3 DNA reads TGTGCCAGCAGTTCCCGAGGCACTGAAGCTTTCTTT. It codes for CASSSRGTEAFF. The full variable domain, in which reference TRBV2 and TRBJ1-1 provide the parts outside the CDR3, is EPEVTQTPSHQVTQMGQEVILRCVPISNHLYFYWYRQILGQKVEFLVSFYNNEISEKSEIFDDQFSVERPDGSNFTLKIRSTKLEDSAMYFCASSSRGTEAFFGQGTRLTVV.

The chain links TRBV15 to TRBJ1-2; D is undetermined. Between the trimmed V and J ends, which lost 1 base and 4 bases, there was a span of 4 bases. The germline V gene encodes CDR1 LNHNV and CDR2 YYDKDF (reference sequence). This CDR3 has 12 residues. This CDR3 reads CATSRGVYGYTF. DNA of the CDR3: TGTGCCACCAGCAGAGGAGTCTATGGCTACACCTTC.